The 18 T cell receptor beta chains given below trace back to one sample, sequenced in a study of cytomegalovirus exposure and HLA in healthy donors. 60 Vbeta and 13 Jbeta primers were used in PCR. Data came from immunoSEQ multiplex PCR; TCRdb stores just in-frame clones and leaves some out. The profile shows about 160,000 clones, roughly 85% of them singletons. The material sequenced was PBMCs. The receptors were gathered from a man between 40 and 49 years old in good health and CMV-seronegative.

This sequence joins TRBV10-3 and TRBJ2-5, with TRBD1 identical over 7 bases. The CDR3 covers 14 residues. J gave up 5 bases and V 7 bases, and 10 bases lay outside the gene matches. Germline V gene data show CDR1 as ENHRY and CDR2 as SYGVKD. Here the CDR3 DNA reads TGTGCCATCAATCACAGGGGACCGACGGAGACCCAGTACTTC. Protein: CAINHRGPTETQYF.

The chain carries TRBV6-5 and TRBJ2-7; TRBD1 matches 7 bases. Germline values: CDR1 MNHEY, CDR2 SVGAGI. The CDR3 length is 15 residues. Losses at the gene ends were 4 bases for V and 6 bases for J; bases not matched to a gene: 12. The CDR3 DNA follows: TGTGCCAGCAGTTCTACAGGGGCCTCTAGGCGCGAGCAGTACTTC. Translated: CASSSTGASRREQYF.

This chain links TRBV15 with TRBJ2-1; perhaps TRBD1 as D (6 bases). The CDR3 runs to 16 residues. Trimming shortened V by 5 bases and J by 0 bases, and 14 bases separated the two germline ends. Looked up from germline, CDR1 is LNHNV and CDR2 is YYDKDF (reference sequence). The CDR3 loop reads CATSGADRSSYNEQFF. The CDR3 DNA is TGTGCCACCAGCGGAGCCGACAGGAGCTCCTACAATGAGCAGTTCTTC.

The V gene is TRBV27, the J gene TRBJ2-3, with TRBD2 matching over 9 bases. The CDR3 consists of 16 residues. CDR1 MNHEY and CDR2 SMNVEV come from the germline V gene (reference sequence). J gave up 2 bases and V 2 bases, and 5 bases lay outside the gene matches. CDR3 sequence: CASSLGGGVPTDTQYF. As DNA, the CDR3 is TGTGCCAGCAGTTTAGGCGGGGGGGTACCCACAGATACGCAGTATTTT.

In its sample, this clone was seen a few times. The chain uses TRBV6-6 and TRBJ1-5, with D perhaps TRBD1 (6 bases). The CDR3 is 14 residues long. Deletions cut 1 base from V and 3 bases from J, with 7 bases between. Germline loops: CDR1 MNHNY, CDR2 SVGAGI (reference sequence). This chain's CDR3 is CASSYWDINQPQHF. CDR3 DNA sequence: TGTGCCAGCAGTTACTGGGACATCAATCAGCCCCAGCATTTT.

The V call is TRBV4-1, the J call TRBJ1-1, with D maybe TRBD1 (6 bases). Trimming took off 4 bases at V and 1 base at J, with 13 bases between the two ends. CDR1 is MGHRA, CDR2 YSYEKL, per germline. The CDR3 extends over 15 amino acids. For the CDR3, the DNA is TGCGCCAGCAGCCTCCAGGGACATACGAACACTGAAGCTTTCTTT. Protein: CASSLQGHTNTEAFF.

This clone has more than one count but fewer than ten. The V and J genes are TRBV14 and TRBJ2-7; a weak D match, TRBD1 (10 bases). V dropped 1 base and J dropped 2 bases, with 27 bases sitting between them. CDR1 SGHDN and CDR2 FVKESK come from the germline V gene. CDR3 length: 20 residues. The CDR3 reads CASSQVGGTGVSGRPYEQYF. Written as DNA, the CDR3 is TGTGCCAGCAGCCAAGTCGGCGGGACAGGGGTCAGCGGGAGGCCCTACGAGCAGTACTTC.

CDR3 DNA: TGTGCCAGCAGCTTGAACGCCCGCCGGGGCTCCTACAATGAGCAGTTCTTC. Translation: CASSLNARRGSYNEQFF. The chain employs TRBV5-4 and TRBJ2-1, with D possibly matching TRBD2 (5 bases). The CDR3 totals 17 residues. V was cut by 1 base and J by 0 bases, with 14 bases left in between. Germline CDR1 is SGHNT and CDR2 is YYREEE (reference sequence).

The V and J genes are TRBV11-2 and TRBJ2-7, with a possible D match to TRBD2 (5 bases). V lost 3 bases and J 2 bases, leaving 14 bases between the germline ends. This CDR3 is 15 amino acids long. Per germline, CDR1 SGHAT and CDR2 FQNNGV. In DNA form, the CDR3 reads TGTGCCAGCAGCTTCGGAGGCGGGCCCACCTACGAGCAGTACTTC. Translating gives CASSFGGGPTYEQYF. The whole variable domain, filled in from reference TRBV11-2 and TRBJ2-7, reads EAGVAQSPRYKIIEKRQSVAFWCNPISGHATLYWYQQILGQGPKLLIQFQNNGVVDDSQLPKDRFSAERLKGVDSTLKIQPAKLEDSAVYLCASSFGGGPTYEQYFGPGTRLTVT.

The chain carries TRBV19 and TRBJ1-2; weak D call: TRBD1 (5 bases). Trimming stripped 7 bases from V and 11 bases from J, with 20 bases between. The germline V gene encodes CDR1 LNHDA and CDR2 SQIVND (reference sequence). The CDR3 runs to 13 residues. For the CDR3, the DNA is TGTGCCAGTACCATCACGGTTGACTCAGGGTACACCTTC. This gives the protein CASTITVDSGYTF.

V gene TRBV27 combines with J gene TRBJ2-6; 11 positions match TRBD1. V was pared by 1 base and J by 4 bases, with 6 bases of the junction left unmatched. CDR3 length equals 18 residues. The germline V gene encodes CDR1 MNHEY and CDR2 SMNVEV (reference sequence). Here the CDR3 DNA reads TGTGCCAGCAGTTTATTCGGACAGGGGGCAAACGGGGCCAACGTCCTGACTTTC. Its translation is CASSLFGQGANGANVLTF.

The V and J genes are TRBV28 and TRBJ2-7; TRBD2 agrees at 7 bases. With V trimmed by 3 bases and J by 2 bases, 10 bases remained unmatched. Germline V CDR1 and CDR2: MDHEN, SYDVKM. This CDR3 comprises 16 residues. The CDR3 nucleotides read TGTGCCAGCAGTTTTGGGGTAGGGAGGGTGGCCTACGAGCAGTACTTC. Its translation: CASSFGVGRVAYEQYF.

The chain links TRBV18 to TRBJ2-7, with D possibly being TRBD1 (6 bases). The CDR3 contains 16 residues. V was clipped by 3 bases and J by 2 bases, with 17 bases between them. CDR1 and CDR2 (germline): KGHSH, LQKENI. The CDR3 region has the DNA TGTGCCAGCTCACCTGCAAGCCCAGGGGCCCCCTACGAGCAGTACTTC. Translation: CASSPASPGAPYEQYF.

CDR3 sequence (DNA): TGTGCCGTACAGGGGGCAGTGAACACTGAAGCTTTCTTT. The encoded protein is CAVQGAVNTEAFF. This chain connects TRBV10-3 to TRBJ1-1; 9 bases agree with TRBD1. Germline V lookup: CDR1 ENHRY, CDR2 SYGVKD. The CDR3 spans 13 residues. The J segment lost 0 bases and the V segment lost 11 bases, leaving 4 bases of the junction unmatched.

This chain uses TRBV28 with TRBJ2-4, with TRBD2 matching 8 bases. Germline CDR1 MDHEN, CDR2 SYDVKM. This CDR3 region has 15 residues. V lost 6 bases to trimming and J lost 1 base; unmatched junction nucleotides: 5. The CDR3 DNA sequence: TGTGCCAGCAGCCTGACTAGCGCGGCCAAAAACATTCAGTACTTC. It encodes CASSLTSAAKNIQYF.

The gene calls are TRBV4-2 and TRBJ1-3, with D maybe TRBD1 (5 bases). The CDR3 runs 16 residues. V lost 0 bases to trimming and J lost 4 bases, with 13 bases between them. CDR1 is LGHNA and CDR2 is YNFKEQ in the germline V gene. The DNA of the CDR3 is TGTGCCAGCAGCCAAGACGGCGGGGGTGACGGAAACACCATATATTTT. The encoded protein is CASSQDGGGDGNTIYF.

In regard to this clone: A junction end diverges from the germline sequence, so it may reflect a read error. V is TRBV19 and J is TRBJ2-6, with TRBD2 matching 13 bases. From germline, CDR1 is LNHDA and CDR2 SQIVND (reference sequence). This CDR3 region has 17 residues. DNA for the CDR3: TGTGCCAGTACACTAGCGGGAGGGTTCTCTGGGGCCAACGGCCTGACTTTC. It codes for CASTLAGGFSGANGLTF.

The gene calls are TRBV28 and TRBJ2-7; a possible D gene is TRBD1 (6 bases). The CDR3 is 15 amino acids. Trimming removed 2 bases from V and 4 bases from J, with 15 bases in between. Per the germline V gene, CDR1 is MDHEN and CDR2 is SYDVKM. This CDR3 reads CASSLLPDSLYEQYF. The CDR3 DNA reads as TGTGCCAGCAGTTTACTCCCGGACAGCCTTTACGAGCAGTACTTC.